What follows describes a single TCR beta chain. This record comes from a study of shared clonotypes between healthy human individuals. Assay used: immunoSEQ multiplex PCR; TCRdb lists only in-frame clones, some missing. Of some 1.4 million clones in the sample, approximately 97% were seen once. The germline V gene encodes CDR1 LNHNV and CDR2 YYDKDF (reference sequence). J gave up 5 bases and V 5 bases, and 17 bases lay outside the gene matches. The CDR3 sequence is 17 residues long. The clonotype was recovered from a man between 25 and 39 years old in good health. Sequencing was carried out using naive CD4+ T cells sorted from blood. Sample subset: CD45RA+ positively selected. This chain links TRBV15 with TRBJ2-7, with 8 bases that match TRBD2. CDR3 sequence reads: CATSQSGSPLGFHEQYF. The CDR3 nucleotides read TGTGCCACCAGCCAGAGCGGGAGCCCCTTAGGTTTTCACGAGCAGTACTTC.